This TCR beta chain comes out of a study of blood T cell repertoires in COVID-19. Study in general: Samples taken during acute and convalescent COVID-19 were collected in the United States, Italy and Spain.

Recruits, aged about 18 to 100 years, lived in 25 or so US areas. Study processing details: Reference gene primer amplification yielded estimated nucleated cell counts. TCRdb keeps only in-frame clones here, not all; method: immunoSEQ multiplex PCR. For V, J and clone size, that table is used; D and trimming come from the DNA. The sample yields 490,000 or so clones, roughly 90% seen once. Sequencing used PBMCs or T cells enriched from blood (not recorded which). This receptor was obtained from a woman in her 40s who had recovered from COVID-19.

CDR3 in DNA: TGTGCCAGCAGTATACAGTCGAACACTGAAGCTTTCTTT. Translated, it gives CASSIQSNTEAFF. The chain combines TRBV6-5 with TRBJ1-1; no reliable D call. Per germline, CDR1 MNHEY and CDR2 SVGAGI. Deletions cut 5 bases from V and 1 base from J, with 8 bases between. The length of the CDR3 is 13 residues.